The next 2 T cell receptor beta chains were all read from a single sample in a study of shared clonotypes between healthy human individuals. Assay used: immunoSEQ multiplex PCR; TCRdb lists only in-frame clones, some missing. The table includes over a million clones, roughly 96% detected once. The specimen was naive CD4+ T cells sorted from blood. Subset specified: CD45RA+ positively selected. Receptors were obtained from a man aged 30 to 39 in good health.

The V gene is TRBV28, the J gene TRBJ1-2; a possible D gene is TRBD1 (6 bases). The V end was cut by 6 bases, the J end by 4 bases, with 9 bases between. The CDR3 length is 12 residues. Germline CDR1 reads MDHEN; CDR2 reads SYDVKM. In DNA form, the CDR3 reads TGTGCCAGCAGGAGACAGGTCTATGGCTACACCTTC. Amino acids: CASRRQVYGYTF.

The rearrangement uses TRBV19 and TRBJ2-7; possibly TRBD2 for D (6 bases). Germline-derived CDR1 and CDR2 are LNHDA and SQIVND (reference sequence). CDR3 size: 13 residues. V was shortened by 4 bases and J by 4 bases, with 11 bases between the two germline ends. This CDR3 reads CASSTGGGYEQYF. In DNA, the CDR3 is TGTGCCAGTAGTACTGGGGGAGGATACGAGCAGTACTTC.